This TCR beta chain was observed in a study of blood T cells in healthy people across ages. The use of a sample-barcoded 5' primer and a J-beta primer mix characterized a second PCR of about 7 to 12 cycles. TCRdb re-analysed the 5' RACE reads in MiXCR, keeping a single row per CDR3 protein. The profile covers about 1.6 million distinct CDR3 sequences, with about 31% appearing a single time and around 10% taken by the ten largest. This clonotype has just one count. This clonotype was obtained from a woman aged 30 to 39 in good health. Sequencing was performed on blood.

CDR3 sequence reads: CASRTMTGELFF. CDR3 nucleotides: TGTGCCAGCAGGACCATGACCGGGGAGCTGTTTTTT. J is TRBJ2-2 and V is TRBV6-1, with unresolved D. Germline lookup yields CDR1 MNHNS and CDR2 SASEGT. This CDR3 spans 12 amino acids. V was pared by 6 bases and J by 5 bases, with 7 bases between.